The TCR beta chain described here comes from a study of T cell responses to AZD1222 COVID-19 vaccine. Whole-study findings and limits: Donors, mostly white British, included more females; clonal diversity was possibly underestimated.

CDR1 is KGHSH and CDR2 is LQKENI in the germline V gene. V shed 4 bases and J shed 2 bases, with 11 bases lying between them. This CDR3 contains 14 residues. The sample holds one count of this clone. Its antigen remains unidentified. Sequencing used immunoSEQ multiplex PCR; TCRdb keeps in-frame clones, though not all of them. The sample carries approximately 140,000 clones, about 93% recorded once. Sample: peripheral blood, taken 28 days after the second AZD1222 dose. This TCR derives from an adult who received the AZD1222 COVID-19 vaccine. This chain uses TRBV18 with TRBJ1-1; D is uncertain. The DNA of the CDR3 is TGTGCCAGCTCACTTCGGACGGATAACACTGAAGCTTTCTTT. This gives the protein CASSLRTDNTEAFF. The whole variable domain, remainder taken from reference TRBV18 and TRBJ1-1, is NAGVMQNPRHLVRRRGQEARLRCSPMKGHSHVYWYRQLPEEGLKFMVYLQKENIIDESGMPKERFSAEFPKEGPSILRIQQVVRGDSAAYFCASSLRTDNTEAFFGQGTRLTVV.